Listed below are T cell receptor beta chains from one sample, sequenced in a study of OX40 agonist ivuxolimab in advanced cancers. Assay: immunoSEQ multiplex PCR; the TCRdb copy retains only in-frame clones and omits some. Of around 14,000 clones in the sample, about 84% were seen once. Specimen: CD4+ or CD8+ T cells sorted from blood, collected in a trial of the OX40 agonist ivuxolimab. These receptors were obtained from an adult with an advanced solid tumor such as melanoma, head and neck, liver or kidney cancer. Both conserved end residues are part of each CDR3. The order of the fields is clone size, J gene, CDR3 length, D gene, V gene, CDR3 DNA, CDR3 protein. A D gene is named only where the DNA matches it firmly. Rows may omit the clone size; those that give it use once, few, many or a size class.

abundance: NA
j_gene: TRBJ1-1
len: 15
d_gene: NA
v_gene: TRBV5-1
CDR3nt: TGCGCCAGCAGCCCCAGACACAGCATCAACACTGAAGCTTTCTTT
CDR3aa: CASSPRHSINTEAFF

abundance: NA
j_gene: TRBJ2-5
len: 16
d_gene: NA
v_gene: TRBV5-5
CDR3nt: TGTGCCAGCAGGAAGCCGGGCCAAAGGGAAGGAGAGACCCAGTACTTC
CDR3aa: CASRKPGQREGETQYF

abundance: NA
j_gene: TRBJ2-7
len: 13
d_gene: NA
v_gene: TRBV4-2
CDR3nt: TGTGCCAGCAGCCAAGAGGGTGCGGGACCCGGGTACTTC
CDR3aa: CASSQEGAGPGYF

abundance: NA
j_gene: TRBJ1-2
len: 14
d_gene: NA
v_gene: TRBV28
CDR3nt: TGTGCCATCCACCCAATAGGGCAGGGAGATGGCTACACCTTC
CDR3aa: CAIHPIGQGDGYTF

abundance: NA
j_gene: TRBJ2-7
len: 19
d_gene: NA
v_gene: TRBV7-9
CDR3nt: TGTGCCAGCAGCTTAATATTTCCGACAGGCAGGCCCTCAACCTACGAGCAGTACTTC
CDR3aa: CASSLIFPTGRPSTYEQYF

abundance: NA
j_gene: TRBJ2-1
len: 15
d_gene: TRBD2
v_gene: TRBV9
CDR3nt: TGTGCCAGCAGCGTAGAGGGTCTAGCGGGAAATGAGCAGTTCTTC
CDR3aa: CASSVEGLAGNEQFF

abundance: NA
j_gene: TRBJ2-7
len: 16
d_gene: TRBD2
v_gene: TRBV27
CDR3nt: TGTGCCAGCAGTTTACTAGCGGGAGTTGGGCACTACGAGCAGTACTTC
CDR3aa: CASSLLAGVGHYEQYF

abundance: NA
j_gene: TRBJ2-7
len: 15
d_gene: TRBD2
v_gene: TRBV7-2
CDR3nt: TGTGCCAGCAGTTCGGGACTAGCGGGAGTTTACGAGCAGTACTTC
CDR3aa: CASSSGLAGVYEQYF

abundance: NA
j_gene: TRBJ2-2
len: 15
d_gene: NA
v_gene: TRBV6-5
CDR3nt: TGTGCCAGCAATTACCGGGACACCTCCACCGGGGAGCTGTTTTTT
CDR3aa: CASNYRDTSTGELFF

abundance: NA
j_gene: TRBJ1-1
len: 16
d_gene: NA
v_gene: TRBV9
CDR3nt: TGTGCCAGCAGCGTAGCTACGACAGGAATTAACACTGAAGCTTTCTTT
CDR3aa: CASSVATTGINTEAFF

abundance: once
j_gene: TRBJ2-6
len: 17
d_gene: NA
v_gene: TRBV12-2
CDR3nt: TGTGCAAGTCGCCGCCTAGCCACACAAAGTCGGGCCAACGTCCTGACTTTC
CDR3aa: CASRRLATQSRANVLTF

abundance: NA
j_gene: TRBJ2-1
len: 13
d_gene: NA
v_gene: TRBV29-1
CDR3nt: TGCAGCGTTTGCCCTCGGCTCTCGGATGAGCAGTTCTTC
CDR3aa: CSVCPRLSDEQFF

abundance: NA
j_gene: TRBJ2-7
len: 13
d_gene: TRBD1
v_gene: TRBV28
CDR3nt: TGTGCCAGCTCCTGGGACAGGGCCTACGAGCAGTACTTC
CDR3aa: CASSWDRAYEQYF

abundance: NA
j_gene: TRBJ2-3
len: 14
d_gene: TRBD1
v_gene: TRBV19
CDR3nt: TGTGCCAGTACCCGGACAGGGGCTCCAGATACGCAGTATTTT
CDR3aa: CASTRTGAPDTQYF

abundance: NA
j_gene: TRBJ2-1
len: 14
d_gene: TRBD2
v_gene: TRBV7-3
CDR3nt: TGTGCCAGCAGCTTAGGACTAGCGGGAGGCGAGCAGTTCTTC
CDR3aa: CASSLGLAGGEQFF

abundance: NA
j_gene: TRBJ2-1
len: 17
d_gene: NA
v_gene: TRBV7-3
CDR3nt: TGTGCCAGCAGCTTAAACCCGGCAATATTATCCTACAATGAGCAGTTCTTC
CDR3aa: CASSLNPAILSYNEQFF

abundance: NA
j_gene: TRBJ2-5
len: 14
d_gene: NA
v_gene: TRBV4-3
CDR3nt: TGCGCCAGCAGCCAAGATCTTTGGGCGGCGACCCAGTACTTC
CDR3aa: CASSQDLWAATQYF

abundance: NA
j_gene: TRBJ2-2
len: 16
d_gene: TRBD1
v_gene: TRBV5-6
CDR3nt: TGTGCCAGCAGCTCGTTGACAGGGGGCTACACCGGGGAGCTGTTTTTT
CDR3aa: CASSSLTGGYTGELFF

abundance: NA
j_gene: TRBJ2-3
len: 13
d_gene: NA
v_gene: TRBV6-1
CDR3nt: TGTGCCAGCAGTCCCCCGGGATCTAATACGCAGTATTTT
CDR3aa: CASSPPGSNTQYF

abundance: NA
j_gene: TRBJ2-7
len: 14
d_gene: NA
v_gene: TRBV6-5
CDR3nt: TGTGCCAGCAGTTATGCGGGCCCCTCCTACGAGCAGTACTTC
CDR3aa: CASSYAGPSYEQYF

abundance: NA
j_gene: TRBJ2-2
len: 14
d_gene: NA
v_gene: TRBV7-9
CDR3nt: TGTGCCAGCAGCTTACTAGACAACACCGGGGAGCTGTTTTTT
CDR3aa: CASSLLDNTGELFF

abundance: NA
j_gene: TRBJ2-3
len: 13
d_gene: TRBD2
v_gene: TRBV29-1
CDR3nt: TGCAGCGTGATAGCGGGAGGGTCGGATACGCAGTATTTT
CDR3aa: CSVIAGGSDTQYF

abundance: once
j_gene: TRBJ2-5
len: 14
d_gene: NA
v_gene: TRBV11-2
CDR3nt: TGTGCCAGCAGCTTAGCAGTCTTCCAAGAGACCCAGTACTTC
CDR3aa: CASSLAVFQETQYF

abundance: NA
j_gene: TRBJ1-5
len: 15
d_gene: NA
v_gene: TRBV28
CDR3nt: TGTGCCAGCAGGTCCCGGGACCGCTTCAATCAGCCCCAGCATTTT
CDR3aa: CASRSRDRFNQPQHF

abundance: NA
j_gene: TRBJ1-2
len: 14
d_gene: NA
v_gene: TRBV5-1
CDR3nt: TGCGCCAGCAGCTTGGACAGCTTTAACTATGGCTACACCTTC
CDR3aa: CASSLDSFNYGYTF

abundance: NA
j_gene: TRBJ2-1
len: 15
d_gene: TRBD2
v_gene: TRBV7-3
CDR3nt: TGTGCCAGCAGATTGAGCGGGAGCGACTACAATGAGCAGTTCTTC
CDR3aa: CASRLSGSDYNEQFF

abundance: NA
j_gene: TRBJ2-7
len: 15
d_gene: TRBD2
v_gene: TRBV7-9
CDR3nt: TGTGCCAGCAGCTTATATGTCGGGAGGGCGTACGAGCAGTACTTC
CDR3aa: CASSLYVGRAYEQYF

abundance: NA
j_gene: TRBJ1-1
len: 13
d_gene: NA
v_gene: TRBV11-1
CDR3nt: TGTGCCAGCAGCCCGGGACAGAACACTGAAGCTTTCTTT
CDR3aa: CASSPGQNTEAFF

abundance: NA
j_gene: TRBJ2-7
len: 12
d_gene: NA
v_gene: TRBV4-3
CDR3nt: TGCGCCAGCAGCCAAGATTGGGGTATCCAGTACTTC
CDR3aa: CASSQDWGIQYF

abundance: NA
j_gene: TRBJ2-5
len: 15
d_gene: NA
v_gene: TRBV6-1
CDR3nt: TGTGCCAGCAGCCACCTTGGGGAAAGGTGGGAGACCCAGTACTTC
CDR3aa: CASSHLGERWETQYF

abundance: NA
j_gene: TRBJ2-1
len: 15
d_gene: NA
v_gene: TRBV5-5
CDR3nt: TGTGCCAGCAGCTTGGTGCGGGACCCCGGCCATGAGCAGTTCTTC
CDR3aa: CASSLVRDPGHEQFF

abundance: NA
j_gene: TRBJ2-4
len: 14
d_gene: NA
v_gene: TRBV13
CDR3nt: TGTGCCAGCAGCTCCCGGGGGCCCTTAAACATTCAGTACTTC
CDR3aa: CASSSRGPLNIQYF

abundance: NA
j_gene: TRBJ1-2
len: 15
d_gene: TRBD1
v_gene: TRBV7-2
CDR3nt: TGTGCCAGCAGCAAATCCTGGGACAGGGCCTATGGCTACACCTTC
CDR3aa: CASSKSWDRAYGYTF

abundance: NA
j_gene: TRBJ2-5
len: 17
d_gene: TRBD2
v_gene: TRBV27
CDR3nt: TGTGCCAGCAGTTTAAACAAGGCGGGAGTGTCTTTGGAGACCCAGTACTTC
CDR3aa: CASSLNKAGVSLETQYF

abundance: NA
j_gene: TRBJ2-1
len: 17
d_gene: NA
v_gene: TRBV18
CDR3nt: TGTGCCAGCTCATACCGGGACATAGGCCCTATATACAATGAGCAGTTCTTC
CDR3aa: CASSYRDIGPIYNEQFF

abundance: NA
j_gene: TRBJ2-7
len: 11
d_gene: NA
v_gene: TRBV7-9
CDR3nt: TGTGCCAGCAGCGGGGACTACGAGCAGTACTTC
CDR3aa: CASSGDYEQYF

abundance: NA
j_gene: TRBJ2-1
len: 15
d_gene: TRBD1
v_gene: TRBV5-6
CDR3nt: TGTGCCAGCAGCTTGGGACAGGGGGCTGGCAATGAGCAGTTCTTC
CDR3aa: CASSLGQGAGNEQFF

abundance: NA
j_gene: TRBJ2-2
len: 11
d_gene: NA
v_gene: TRBV19
CDR3nt: TGTGCCAGTAGTTTCCACCGGGAGCTGTTTTTT
CDR3aa: CASSFHRELFF

abundance: few
j_gene: TRBJ2-7
len: 15
d_gene: NA
v_gene: TRBV19
CDR3nt: TGTGCCAGTAGTAGAGGGACTCCCACATCCTACGAGCAGTACTTC
CDR3aa: CASSRGTPTSYEQYF

abundance: NA
j_gene: TRBJ2-1
len: 16
d_gene: NA
v_gene: TRBV11-3
CDR3nt: TGTGCCAGCAGCTTAGGTGACTTTTCGTTAACTAATGAGCAGTTCTTC
CDR3aa: CASSLGDFSLTNEQFF

abundance: NA
j_gene: TRBJ2-7
len: 14
d_gene: NA
v_gene: TRBV7-2
CDR3nt: TGTGCCAGCAGCTTGGAAGGGACCCCCTACGAGCAGTACTTC
CDR3aa: CASSLEGTPYEQYF

abundance: NA
j_gene: TRBJ2-6
len: 16
d_gene: TRBD1
v_gene: TRBV7-9
CDR3nt: TGTGCCAGCAGGCCCGGGACAGGGGCTGGGGCCAACGTCCTGACTTTC
CDR3aa: CASRPGTGAGANVLTF

abundance: once
j_gene: TRBJ1-5
len: 16
d_gene: NA
v_gene: TRBV21-1
CDR3nt: TGTGCCAGCAGCAAAGGTTTCGGCAGTAGCAATCAGCCCCAGCATTTT
CDR3aa: CASSKGFGSSNQPQHF

abundance: NA
j_gene: TRBJ2-3
len: 11
d_gene: NA
v_gene: TRBV6-1
CDR3nt: TGTGCCAGCAGGTCTTGGGATACGCAGTATTTT
CDR3aa: CASRSWDTQYF

abundance: NA
j_gene: TRBJ1-1
len: 11
d_gene: NA
v_gene: TRBV5-4
CDR3nt: TGTGCCAGCAGCTTGGGAGGACAAGCTTTCTTT
CDR3aa: CASSLGGQAFF

abundance: NA
j_gene: TRBJ2-3
len: 15
d_gene: NA
v_gene: TRBV7-3
CDR3nt: TGTGCCAGCAGCCCGGACTGGGACCCCACAGATACGCAGTATTTT
CDR3aa: CASSPDWDPTDTQYF

abundance: NA
j_gene: TRBJ2-3
len: 14
d_gene: NA
v_gene: TRBV5-4
CDR3nt: TGTGCCAGCAGCACCGATTCTAGCACAGATACGCAGTATTTT
CDR3aa: CASSTDSSTDTQYF